The rows below give T cell receptor beta chains drawn from one sample of a study of ipilimumab plus nivolumab after autologous stem cell transplantation. TCRdb's table, derived via immunoSEQ multiplex PCR, lists solely in-frame clones and lacks some. The data show approximately 40,000 clones, with more than 85% seen just once and around 1% held by the top ten. The sample here was PBMCs, taken in a trial of ipilimumab plus nivolumab as post-transplant consolidation. The receptors here all came from a male donor with multiple myeloma. CDR3s include the opening cysteine and the closing phenylalanine or tryptophan. The D gene is left open where the match is weak. Part of the rows lack a size; the others show once, few, many or a class for expanded clones.

CDR3,DNA,D,size,V,J
CASSPAGTGEQYF,TGTGCCAGCAGTCCGGCAGGTACCGGCGAGCAGTACTTC,.,.,TRBV11-3,TRBJ2-7
CASSQGGPNRGEKLFF,TGCGCCAGCAGCCAGGGAGGCCCTAACAGGGGTGAAAAACTGTTTTTT,TRBD1,.,TRBV4-3,TRBJ1-4
CASSLVGYEQYF,TGTGCCAGCAGCTTGGTTGGTTACGAGCAGTACTTC,.,.,TRBV5-4,TRBJ2-7
CASSEQSNQPQHF,TGTGCCAGCAGTGAGCAGAGCAATCAGCCCCAGCATTTT,.,.,TRBV6-1,TRBJ1-5
CASSQSQGAHGYTF,TGTGCCAGCAGCCAATCGCAGGGGGCGCATGGCTACACCTTC,TRBD1,.,TRBV16,TRBJ1-2
CASSFTGQGVNTIYF,TGTGCCAGCAGTTTCACGGGACAGGGGGTAAACACCATATATTTT,TRBD1,.,TRBV28,TRBJ1-3
CASRAATYEQYF,TGTGCCAGCCGGGCGGCCACCTACGAGCAGTACTTC,.,.,TRBV28,TRBJ2-7
CASSPSEDRGAMGIQYF,TGTGCCAGCAGCCCCTCCGAGGACAGGGGGGCGATGGGCATTCAGTACTTC,TRBD1,once,TRBV9,TRBJ2-4
CASSPRDSNEKLFF,TGTGCCAGCTCACCACGGGACAGTAATGAAAAACTGTTTTTT,TRBD1,.,TRBV18,TRBJ1-4
CASSLVLAPYNEQFF,TGTGCCAGCAGCTTGGTACTAGCGCCGTACAATGAGCAGTTCTTC,TRBD2,.,TRBV5-5,TRBJ2-1
CASSESGVRTDTQYF,TGTGCCAGCAGCGAGAGCGGAGTTCGCACAGATACGCAGTATTTT,.,.,TRBV9,TRBJ2-3
CASREVYSNQPQHF,TGTGCCAGCAGGGAGGTGTATAGCAATCAGCCCCAGCATTTT,.,.,TRBV2,TRBJ1-5
CASSITIQIINYGYTF,TGTGCCAGTAGTATAACTATACAGATCATTAACTATGGCTACACCTTC,.,.,TRBV19,TRBJ1-2
CASSFLGGHGYTF,TGTGCCAGCAGTTTCCTCGGGGGGCATGGCTACACCTTC,.,.,TRBV27,TRBJ1-2
CASSPPGQGQETQYF,TGTGCCAGCAGCCCCCCCGGACAGGGGCAAGAGACCCAGTACTTC,TRBD1,.,TRBV4-2,TRBJ2-5
CASRAAQSSYNEQFF,TGTGCCAGCAGAGCAGCGCAGAGCTCCTACAATGAGCAGTTCTTC,.,.,TRBV2,TRBJ2-1
CASSLAGRGYEQYF,TGCGCCAGCAGCTTGGCAGGGAGGGGCTACGAGCAGTACTTC,TRBD2,once,TRBV5-1,TRBJ2-7
CASSPLLSGGNEQFF,TGTGCCAGCAGCCCCCTCCTGAGCGGGGGAAATGAGCAGTTCTTC,TRBD2,.,TRBV9,TRBJ2-1
CATSRGTATHSYNEQFF,TGTGCCACCAGCAGGGGTACAGCTACCCATTCCTACAATGAGCAGTTCTTC,.,.,TRBV15,TRBJ2-1
CASSLMGTVGSYEQYF,TGTGCCAGCAGCTTGATGGGGACAGTAGGGAGCTACGAGCAGTACTTC,TRBD1,.,TRBV5-8,TRBJ2-7
CASSPGTTSYF,TGTGCCAGCAGCCCCGGGACGACCAGTTATTTT,.,.,TRBV2,TRBJ2-3
CASTLKLNYGYTF,TGTGCCAGCACCTTAAAGCTCAACTATGGCTACACCTTC,.,.,TRBV6-6,TRBJ1-2
CASSLVALAKNIQYF,TGTGCCAGCAGCTTAGTCGCGTTAGCCAAAAACATTCAGTACTTC,.,.,TRBV11-3,TRBJ2-4
CASSLILTGYIDTQYF,TGTGCCAGCAGTCTGATCTTGACAGGGTACATAGATACGCAGTATTTT,TRBD1,.,TRBV2,TRBJ2-3
CASSLLQGNQPQHF,TGTGCCAGCAGTTTGTTACAGGGCAATCAGCCCCAGCATTTT,.,.,TRBV28,TRBJ1-5
CIPGTRRGYTF,TGCATTCCTGGAACCCGCAGGGGCTACACCTTC,.,.,TRBV20-1,TRBJ1-2
CASSLNKIGTTTYEQYF,TGTGCCAGCAGTTTAAATAAGATCGGGACTACTACCTACGAGCAGTACTTC,TRBD2,.,TRBV28,TRBJ2-7
CASSPRGLATTYEQYF,TGTGCCAGCTCCCCCCGTGGACTAGCTACTACCTACGAGCAGTACTTC,TRBD2,.,TRBV18,TRBJ2-7
CASSSQGLETQYF,TGTGCCAGCAGTTCACAGGGTCTCGAGACCCAGTACTTC,.,once,TRBV28,TRBJ2-5
CASSVVLSTDTQYF,TGTGCCAGCAGCGTAGTACTGAGCACAGATACGCAGTATTTT,.,.,TRBV9,TRBJ2-3